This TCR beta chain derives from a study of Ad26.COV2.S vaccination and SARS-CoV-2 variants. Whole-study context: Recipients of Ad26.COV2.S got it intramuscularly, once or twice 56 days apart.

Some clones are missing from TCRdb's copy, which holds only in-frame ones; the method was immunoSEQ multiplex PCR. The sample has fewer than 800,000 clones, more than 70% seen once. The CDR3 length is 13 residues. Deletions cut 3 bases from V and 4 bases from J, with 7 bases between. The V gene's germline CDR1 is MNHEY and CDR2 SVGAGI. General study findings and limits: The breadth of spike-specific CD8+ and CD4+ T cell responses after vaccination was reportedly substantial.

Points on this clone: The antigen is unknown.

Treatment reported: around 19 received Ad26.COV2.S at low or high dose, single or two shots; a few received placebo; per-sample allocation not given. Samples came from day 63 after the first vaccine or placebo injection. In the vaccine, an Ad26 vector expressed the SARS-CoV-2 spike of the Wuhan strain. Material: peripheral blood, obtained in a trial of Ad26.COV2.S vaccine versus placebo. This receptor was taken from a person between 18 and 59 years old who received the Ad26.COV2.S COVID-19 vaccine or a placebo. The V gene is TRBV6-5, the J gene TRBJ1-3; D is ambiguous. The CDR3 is CASSYDAGNTIYF. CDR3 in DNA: TGTGCCAGCAGTTATGACGCCGGAAACACCATATATTTT.